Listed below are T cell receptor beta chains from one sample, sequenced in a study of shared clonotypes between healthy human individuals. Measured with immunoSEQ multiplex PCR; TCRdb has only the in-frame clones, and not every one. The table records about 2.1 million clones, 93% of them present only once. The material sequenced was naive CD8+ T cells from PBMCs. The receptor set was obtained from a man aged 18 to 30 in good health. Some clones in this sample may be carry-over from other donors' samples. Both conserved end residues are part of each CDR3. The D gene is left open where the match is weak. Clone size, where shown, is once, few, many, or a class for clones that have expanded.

CASSFSRADEQYF,TGTGCCAGCAGCTTCTCCAGGGCTGACGAGCAGTACTTC,-,TRBJ2-7,-,TRBV7-9
CASRFPGQGIQETQYF,TGTGCCAGCAGGTTTCCGGGACAGGGGATCCAAGAGACCCAGTACTTC,TRBD1,TRBJ2-5,-,TRBV7-9
CASSFLAIRANTGELFF,TGCGCCAGCAGCTTCTTAGCGATTAGAGCGAACACCGGGGAGCTGTTTTTT,-,TRBJ2-2,-,TRBV5-1
CASSLLKAGAHEQYF,TGTGCCAGCAGTTTATTGAAAGCGGGAGCCCACGAGCAGTACTTC,TRBD2,TRBJ2-7,-,TRBV28
CASSQFGTGKNIQYF,TGTGCCAGCAGTCAATTCGGGACAGGGAAAAACATTCAGTACTTC,TRBD1,TRBJ2-4,-,TRBV9
CASMGDRFSEQYF,TGTGCCAGTATGGGGGACAGGTTTTCGGAGCAGTACTTC,TRBD1,TRBJ2-7,-,TRBV19
CASSRLAGSYEQYF,TGCGCCAGCAGCAGACTAGCGGGGTCCTACGAGCAGTACTTC,TRBD2,TRBJ2-7,-,TRBV4-1
CASSSSGRVNTEAFF,TGTGCCAGCAGTTCCTCCGGCAGGGTGAACACTGAAGCTTTCTTT,-,TRBJ1-1,-,TRBV27
CASSLGGTLWADTQYF,TGTGCCAGCAGCTTAGGAGGAACCCTTTGGGCAGATACGCAGTATTTT,-,TRBJ2-3,-,TRBV7-2
CATSERGEPDTEAFF,TGTGCCACCAGCGAGCGTGGGGAACCGGACACTGAAGCTTTCTTT,-,TRBJ1-1,-,TRBV15
CASSFRGLIYEQYF,TGTGCCAGCAGCTTTCGGGGTTTAATCTACGAGCAGTACTTC,-,TRBJ2-7,-,TRBV5-8
CASSFYPDTQYF,TGTGCCAGCAGTTTTTATCCAGATACGCAGTATTTT,-,TRBJ2-3,-,TRBV27
CASSLAGGPGEQYF,TGTGCCAGCAGTCTAGCGGGAGGGCCGGGGGAGCAGTACTTC,TRBD2,TRBJ2-7,few,TRBV28
CASSQPATSGRTYEQYF,TGTGCCAGCAGTCAACCCGCCACTAGCGGGAGAACCTACGAGCAGTACTTC,TRBD2,TRBJ2-7,-,TRBV27
CASSYSGSGANVLTF,TGTGCCAGCAGTTACTCGGGGTCTGGGGCCAACGTCCTGACTTTC,-,TRBJ2-6,-,TRBV6-5
CAISESARAGYNEQFF,TGTGCCATCAGTGAGTCGGCCAGGGCGGGGTACAATGAGCAGTTCTTC,-,TRBJ2-1,-,TRBV10-3
CASSLGGGGTGELFF,TGTGCCAGCAGTTTAGGCGGGGGTGGCACCGGGGAGCTGTTTTTT,TRBD2,TRBJ2-2,few,TRBV27
CASSYLLAGVYNEQFF,TGTGCCAGCAGTTACCTTCTAGCGGGAGTCTACAATGAGCAGTTCTTC,TRBD2,TRBJ2-1,-,TRBV6-6
CASSPQPGRQYQPQHF,TGTGCCAGCAGCCCTCAGCCGGGACGGCAGTATCAGCCCCAGCATTTT,-,TRBJ1-5,-,TRBV7-8
CAWSVTEGHGYTF,TGTGCCTGGAGTGTTACAGAAGGTCATGGCTACACCTTC,-,TRBJ1-2,-,TRBV30
CAISAGGGGTDTQYF,TGTGCCATCAGCGCCGGGGGAGGGGGAACAGATACGCAGTATTTT,-,TRBJ2-3,-,TRBV10-3
CASSSRGLETDTQYF,TGTGCCAGCAGCTCGCGGGGGCTGGAAACAGATACGCAGTATTTT,-,TRBJ2-3,once,TRBV5-6
CASTLGGGETQYF,TGTGCCAGCACCCTTGGGGGTGGGGAGACCCAGTACTTC,-,TRBJ2-5,-,TRBV6-5
CASSQQTGTLLYTEAFF,TGCGCCAGCAGCCAACAGACCGGGACACTTCTTTACACTGAAGCTTTCTTT,-,TRBJ1-1,-,TRBV4-3
CASSFGWGNSYEQYF,TGTGCCAGCAGCTTTGGGTGGGGGAATTCCTACGAGCAGTACTTC,-,TRBJ2-7,-,TRBV5-6
CASSLPRTTGLIDNEQFF,TGTGCCAGCAGTTTACCACGCACGACGGGACTGATTGACAATGAGCAGTTCTTC,-,TRBJ2-1,-,TRBV27
CASSHDRDTQYF,TGTGCCAGCAGTCATGACCGCGATACGCAGTATTTT,-,TRBJ2-3,-,TRBV13
CSVYGGLYGYTF,TGCAGCGTTTACGGGGGCCTGTATGGCTACACCTTC,-,TRBJ1-2,-,TRBV29-1
CSVRTGTPYNEQFF,TGCAGCGTGCGGACAGGGACCCCCTACAATGAGCAGTTCTTC,TRBD1,TRBJ2-1,-,TRBV29-1
CASSRTSGMDEQFF,TGTGCCAGCAGCCGGACTAGCGGGATGGATGAGCAGTTCTTC,TRBD2,TRBJ2-1,-,TRBV11-2
CAWGGPAASTDTQYF,TGTGCCTGGGGCGGCCCAGCGGCTAGCACAGATACGCAGTATTTT,-,TRBJ2-3,-,TRBV30
CASSRPGMAPDTGELFF,TGTGCCAGCAGCCGCCCGGGGATGGCGCCTGACACCGGGGAGCTGTTTTTT,-,TRBJ2-2,-,TRBV9
CASSLGLAAPDTQYF,TGTGCCAGCAGCTTGGGACTAGCGGCTCCAGATACGCAGTATTTT,TRBD2,TRBJ2-3,-,TRBV5-6
CASSVRDRPHEQYF,TGTGCCAGCAGCGTTCGGGACAGACCGCACGAGCAGTACTTC,TRBD1,TRBJ2-7,-,TRBV7-9
CASSEAFLRITDEQYF,TGTGCCAGCAGTGAAGCGTTTCTAAGGATTACGGACGAGCAGTACTTC,-,TRBJ2-7,-,TRBV6-1
CATRDTQGDTEAFF,TGTGCCACCCGAGACACCCAAGGGGACACTGAAGCTTTCTTT,-,TRBJ1-1,once,TRBV15
CASSQDLGEINEQYF,TGCGCCAGCAGCCAAGATCTGGGGGAGATCAACGAGCAGTACTTC,-,TRBJ2-7,-,TRBV4-3
CASRLDRDWETQYF,TGTGCCAGCAGGCTTGACAGGGATTGGGAGACCCAGTACTTC,TRBD1,TRBJ2-5,-,TRBV28
CASSPGPPKNYGYTF,TGTGCCAGCAGCCCGGGTCCCCCTAAAAACTATGGCTACACCTTC,-,TRBJ1-2,-,TRBV27
CASSLYPRGTSEAFF,TGTGCCAGCAGTTTATACCCCCGTGGGACTTCTGAAGCTTTCTTT,-,TRBJ1-1,-,TRBV28
CASRLTVNTEAFF,TGTGCCAGCAGGTTAACAGTGAACACTGAAGCTTTCTTT,-,TRBJ1-1,-,TRBV2
CASSLGYLEQYF,TGTGCCAGCAGCTTAGGGTACTTAGAGCAGTACTTC,-,TRBJ2-7,once,TRBV7-2
CASSLGTVYEQYF,TGTGCCAGCAGCTTAGGGACAGTATACGAGCAGTACTTC,-,TRBJ2-7,-,TRBV7-9
CASSANRAESSYEQYF,TGTGCCAGCAGTGCCAACAGGGCTGAGAGCTCCTACGAGCAGTACTTC,-,TRBJ2-7,-,TRBV2
CASSETSGSHEQYF,TGCGCCAGCAGTGAGACTAGCGGGAGCCACGAGCAGTACTTC,TRBD2,TRBJ2-7,-,TRBV10-1
CASSARQGYAETQYF,TGTGCCAGCAGCGCAAGACAGGGGTATGCGGAGACCCAGTACTTC,TRBD1,TRBJ2-5,-,TRBV11-2